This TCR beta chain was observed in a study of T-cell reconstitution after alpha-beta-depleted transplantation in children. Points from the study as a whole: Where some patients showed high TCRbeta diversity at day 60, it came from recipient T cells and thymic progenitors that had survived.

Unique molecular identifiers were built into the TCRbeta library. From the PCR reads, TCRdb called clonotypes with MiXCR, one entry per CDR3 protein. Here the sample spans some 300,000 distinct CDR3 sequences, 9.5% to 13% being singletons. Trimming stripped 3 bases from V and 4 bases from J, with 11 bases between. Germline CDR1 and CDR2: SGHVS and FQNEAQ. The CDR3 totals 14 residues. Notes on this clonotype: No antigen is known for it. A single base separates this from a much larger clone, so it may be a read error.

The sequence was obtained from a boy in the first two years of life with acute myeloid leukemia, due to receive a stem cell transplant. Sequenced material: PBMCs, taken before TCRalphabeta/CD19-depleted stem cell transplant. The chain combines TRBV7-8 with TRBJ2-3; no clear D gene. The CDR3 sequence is CASSFDLRADTQYF. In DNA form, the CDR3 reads TGTGCCAGCAGCTTTGACTTGCGCGCAGATACGCAGTATTTT.